The T cell receptor (beta chain) under discussion was sequenced for a study of response to subunit inactivated influenza vaccine. Overall study results and limits: Every seasonal influenza vaccination brings in few new T cells, the authors suggested.

The sample holds many counts of this clonotype. Its antigen is undetermined. The CDR3 spans 13 residues. The germline CDR1 and CDR2 sequences are SEHNR and FQNEAQ (reference sequence). Trimming took 6 bases from V and 6 from J, leaving 15 bases between them. TCRdb processed the RT-PCR reads anew with MiXCR; each CDR3 protein has one entry. The sample yields hundreds of thousands of distinct CDR3 sequences, approximately 7.1% seen once. The chain carries TRBV7-9 and TRBJ2-7; a weak D match, TRBD2 (5 bases). The TCR was taken from a man between 50 and 75 years old who received an inactivated influenza vaccine. The material sequenced was PBMCs from blood, taken 23 to 25 months after vaccination. The CDR3 protein is CASSFLTRPEQYF. CDR3 sequence (DNA): TGTGCCAGCAGTTTTCTTACTAGACCCGAGCAGTACTTC. The whole variable domain, remainder taken from reference TRBV7-9 and TRBJ2-7, is DTGVSQNPRHKITKRGQNVTFRCDPISEHNRLYWYRQTLGQGPEFLTYFQNEAQLEKSRLLSDRFSAERPKGSFSTLEIQRTEQGDSAMYLCASSFLTRPEQYFGPGTRLTVT.